The T cell receptor (beta chain) under discussion was sequenced for a study of Tregs in tolerant kidney transplant recipients. Overall study results and limits: Few patients were studied, so findings need validation in larger groups. Antigen-driven expansion was suggested because donor-specific Tregs expanded more than all Tregs in tolerant patients. This study did not directly address biological reproducibility.

Mixed chimerism was transient after nonmyeloablative marrow transplants from related graft donors. Unstimulated regulatory T cells (CD4+CD25+CD127-), CD4+CD25- non-regulatory cells, CD4 and CD8 cells were FACS-sorted from thawed PBMCs. Comment on this clone: Its antigen is still unknown. The read halts 3 residues ahead of the CDR3 end, with the missing end drawn from the germline J gene.

Germline V gene data show CDR1 as SGHRS and CDR2 as YFSETQ. V shed 3 bases, J shed 3 bases, and the junction held 9 bases outside the gene matches. CDR3 length: 15 residues. Profiling relied on immunoSEQ multiplex PCR, and the TCRdb table lists in-frame clones only, not all of them. This sample contains approximately 13,000 clones. The chain recombines TRBV5-1 with TRBJ2-7, with TRBD1 matching 7 bases. The TCR comes from a human patient who received a combined kidney and bone marrow transplant. Some of the T cells may derive from the graft donor. Sequenced here: CD8+ T cells from blood (PBMCs), sampled 6 months after the transplant. The sequenced CDR3 bases are TGCGCCAGCAGCTCTGGCACGGACAGGTTCTACGAG. This codes for CASSSGTDRFYE. The full CDR3 sequence reads CASSSGTDRFYEQYF.